This T cell receptor (beta chain) originates from a study of technical replicates of blood from a few donors. Assay used: immunoSEQ multiplex PCR; TCRdb lists only in-frame clones, some missing. The sample holds tens of thousands of clones, approximately 96% seen once. The sequence derives from a human donor in good health. The sequenced sample consisted of T cells isolated from PBMCs.

The CDR3 loop is CASSFARAGFEGYTF. CDR3 in DNA: TGTGCCAGCAGCTTTGCCAGGGCCGGTTTCGAAGGCTACACCTTC. V is TRBV7-9 and J is TRBJ1-2, with D possibly matching TRBD1 (5 bases). Trimming cost V 3 bases and J 8 bases, with 19 bases left between them. Germline CDR1 is SEHNR and CDR2 is FQNEAQ (reference sequence). This CDR3 is built from 15 residues.